One and the same sample provided the 6 T cell receptor beta chains below, sequenced in a study of early T cells in non-severe SARS-CoV-2 infection. TCRdb used MiXCR to reprocess the 5' RACE reads, holding one entry per CDR3 protein. The repertoire holds over 85,000 distinct CDR3 sequences, with about 15% as singletons. Input material: whole blood. All receptors derive from an adult who was a healthcare worker with PCR-confirmed SARS-CoV-2 infection or an uninfected control (not recorded which).

The J gene is TRBJ2-7, the V gene TRBV9; possibly TRBD1 for D (6 bases). Germline V gene lookup returns CDR1 SGDLS and CDR2 YYNGEE. The V and J ends lost 1 base and 3 bases respectively, with 11 bases between them. This CDR3 has 14 amino acids. DNA of the CDR3: TGTGCCAGCAGCGTAAAGGACAGCTACTACGAGCAGTACTTC. It is translated as CASSVKDSYYEQYF.

This clonotype has a handful of counts. This chain uses TRBV27 with TRBJ2-2; 13 bases are a match to TRBD2. This CDR3 region has 17 residues. The germline gives CDR1 MNHEY, CDR2 SMNVEV (reference sequence). The J segment lost 5 bases and the V segment lost 5 bases, leaving 8 bases of the junction unmatched. The CDR3 DNA is TGTGCCAGCAGTCCTAGGACTAGCGGGAGTACGACCGGGGAGCTGTTTTTT. Amino acid sequence: CASSPRTSGSTTGELFF.

This clonotype was counted at least ten times. J is TRBJ2-7 and V is TRBV7-2, with 13 nucleotides matching TRBD2. CDR1 SGHTA and CDR2 FQGNSA come from the germline V gene. The junction had 4 bases not matched to a gene; V was cut back by 3 bases and J by 2 bases. This CDR3 has 16 amino acids. CDR3 region: CASSFQGLAGTYEQYF. As DNA, the CDR3 is TGTGCCAGCAGCTTCCAGGGACTAGCGGGGACCTACGAGCAGTACTTC.

There are a few counts of this clonotype. CDR3 region: CASSSRQGDTNEKLFF. The CDR3 nucleotides are TGTGCCAGCAGTTCTCGACAGGGGGATACTAATGAAAAACTGTTTTTT. J is TRBJ1-4 and V is TRBV12-3 or TRBV12-4, with 9 bases aligning to TRBD1. The CDR3 contains 16 residues. Trimming took 4 bases from V and 2 from J; bases not matched to a gene: 5.

This clonotype was found a few times. J is TRBJ1-5 and V is TRBV30; D call uncertain. V dropped 2 bases and J dropped 2 bases, with 16 bases sitting between them. CDR1 is GTSNPN, CDR2 SVGIG, per germline (reference sequence). There are 16 residues in the CDR3. The CDR3 DNA follows: TGTGCCTGGAGTAAGATGAGGGAGAGGGGCAATCAGCCCCAGCATTTT. Translating gives CAWSKMRERGNQPQHF.

The sample holds a few counts of this clonotype. V is TRBV28 and J is TRBJ1-1; 7 nucleotides match TRBD1. Germline CDR1 MDHEN, CDR2 SYDVKM. V lost 6 bases, J lost 3 bases, and 13 bases stayed unmatched. The CDR3 has 16 residues. CDR3 residues: CASSRLRTGADTEAFF. The CDR3, as DNA: TGTGCCAGCAGCCGCTTAAGAACAGGGGCGGACACTGAAGCTTTCTTT.